The source of this TCR beta chain is a study of T-cell memory formation after mild COVID-19. CDR3 size: 12 residues. V shed 5 bases and J shed 1 base, with 6 bases lying between them. Germline loops: CDR1 SEHNR, CDR2 FQNEAQ (reference sequence). TCRdb processed the 5' RACE reads anew with MiXCR; each CDR3 protein has one entry. This table holds just over 300,000 distinct CDR3 sequences, approximately 19% found once. This clonotype was recorded many times. The V call is TRBV7-9, the J call TRBJ2-7, with no clear D. Sequences were obtained from PBMCs or a T cell subset sorted from them (not recorded which). This sequence originates from a young man who had mild COVID-19 (a few samples of this study predate the infection). Cell type and time point are not known. This CDR3 reads CASSDGSYEQYF. In DNA, the CDR3 is TGTGCCAGCAGCGACGGGTCCTACGAGCAGTACTTC.